A selection of T cell receptor beta chains follows, all from one sample in a study of CD8+ T cells in alopecia areata. Only in-frame clones appear in the TCRdb table, and some are missing; sequencing was by immunoSEQ multiplex PCR. This sample has around 100,000 clones, with roughly 56% found just once. The source was CD4+ T cells sorted from blood, collected at week 24, from a patient treated with tofacitinib. These receptors all stem from a human donor with alopecia areata. Each CDR3 is given with its conserved first and last residue.

V,CDR3
TRBV9,CASSVGTGPTGELFF
TRBV6-5,CASSYGRGTEAFF
TRBV2,CASSGTSEGTGELFF
TRBV4-1,CASSQVTGYGYTF
TRBV5-1,CASSLVPRGLNNEQFF
TRBV19,CASSDLAADTQYF
TRBV29-1,CSVDFRTEYNEQFF
TRBV7-8,CASRTQGGLGTEAFF
TRBV27,CASINHPLGAPVF
TRBV5-1,CASTTGHSGGISEQFF
TRBV29-1,CSVKWTAKNNSPLHF
TRBV18,CASSPPGYEQYF
TRBV9,CASSVTNTDTQYF
TRBV9,CASSVGAGPGDTQYF
TRBV7-7,CASSPYGLAGGGETQYF
TRBV5-4,CASRPGTGNTGELFF
TRBV19,CASSTHTGVGQPQHF
TRBV2,CATRDNNYEQYF
TRBV29-1,CSVGSTGEKLFF
TRBV30,CARTLRQGDEKLFF
TRBV23-1,CASRAQSAGPYNYGYTF